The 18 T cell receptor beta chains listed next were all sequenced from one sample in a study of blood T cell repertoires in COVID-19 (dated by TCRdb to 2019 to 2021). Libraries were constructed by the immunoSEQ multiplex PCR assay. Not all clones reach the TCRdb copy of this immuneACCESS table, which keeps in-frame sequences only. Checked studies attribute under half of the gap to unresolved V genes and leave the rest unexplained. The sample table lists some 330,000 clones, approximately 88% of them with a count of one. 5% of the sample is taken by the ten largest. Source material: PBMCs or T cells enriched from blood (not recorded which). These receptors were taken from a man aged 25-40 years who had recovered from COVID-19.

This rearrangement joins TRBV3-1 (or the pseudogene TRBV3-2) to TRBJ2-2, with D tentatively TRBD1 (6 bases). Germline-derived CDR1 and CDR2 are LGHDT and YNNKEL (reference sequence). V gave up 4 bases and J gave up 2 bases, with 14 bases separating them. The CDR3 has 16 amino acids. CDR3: CASSLTARGNTGELFF. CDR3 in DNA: TGTGCCAGCAGCCTAACTGCCAGGGGTAACACCGGGGAGCTGTTTTTT.

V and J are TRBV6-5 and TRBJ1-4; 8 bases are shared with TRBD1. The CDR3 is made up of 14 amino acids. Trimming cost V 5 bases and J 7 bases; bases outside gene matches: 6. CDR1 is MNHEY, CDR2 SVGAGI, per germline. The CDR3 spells CASSRTGRGEKLFF. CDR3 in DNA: TGTGCCAGCAGTCGGACAGGGCGGGGTGAAAAACTGTTTTTT.

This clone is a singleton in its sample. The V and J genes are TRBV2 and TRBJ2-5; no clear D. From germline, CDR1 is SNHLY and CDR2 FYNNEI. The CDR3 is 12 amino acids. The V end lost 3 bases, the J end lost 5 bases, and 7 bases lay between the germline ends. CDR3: CASSDVRETQYF. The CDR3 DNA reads TGTGCCAGCAGTGACGTTCGGGAGACCCAGTACTTC. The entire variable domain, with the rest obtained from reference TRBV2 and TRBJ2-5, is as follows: EPEVTQTPSHQVTQMGQEVILRCVPISNHLYFYWYRQILGQKVEFLVSFYNNEISEKSEIFDDQFSVERPDGSNFTLKIRSTKLEDSAMYFCASSDVRETQYFGPGTRLLVL.

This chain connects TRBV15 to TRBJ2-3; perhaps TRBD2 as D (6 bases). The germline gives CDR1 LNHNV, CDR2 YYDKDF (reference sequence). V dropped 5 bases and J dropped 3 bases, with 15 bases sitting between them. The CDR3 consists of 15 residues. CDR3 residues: CATSGGIIETDTQYF. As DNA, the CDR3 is TGTGCCACCAGCGGGGGGATCATCGAGACAGATACGCAGTATTTT.

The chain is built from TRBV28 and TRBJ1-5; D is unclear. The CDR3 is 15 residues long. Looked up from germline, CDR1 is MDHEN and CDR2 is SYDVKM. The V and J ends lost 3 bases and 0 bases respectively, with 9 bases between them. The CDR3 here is CASSLNGNSNQPQHF. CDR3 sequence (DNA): TGTGCCAGCAGTTTGAACGGGAATAGCAATCAGCCCCAGCATTTT. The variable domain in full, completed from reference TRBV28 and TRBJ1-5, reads DVKVTQSSRYLVKRTGEKVFLECVQDMDHENMFWYRQDPGLGLRLIYFSYDVKMKEKGDIPEGYSVSREKKERFSLILESASTNQTSMYLCASSLNGNSNQPQHFGDGTRLSIL.

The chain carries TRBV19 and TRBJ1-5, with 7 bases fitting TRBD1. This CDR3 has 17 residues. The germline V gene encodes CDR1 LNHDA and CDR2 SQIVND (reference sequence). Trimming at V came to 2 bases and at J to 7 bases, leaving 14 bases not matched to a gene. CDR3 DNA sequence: TGTGCCAGTAGTATAAGTTGGATAGGCCAGGGACAGCAGCCCCAGCATTTT. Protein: CASSISWIGQGQQPQHF. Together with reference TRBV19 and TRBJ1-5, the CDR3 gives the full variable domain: DGGITQSPKYLFRKEGQNVTLSCEQNLNHDAMYWYRQDPGQGLRLIYYSQIVNDFQKGDIAEGYSVSREKKESFPLTVTSAQKNPTAFYLCASSISWIGQGQQPQHFGDGTRLSIL.

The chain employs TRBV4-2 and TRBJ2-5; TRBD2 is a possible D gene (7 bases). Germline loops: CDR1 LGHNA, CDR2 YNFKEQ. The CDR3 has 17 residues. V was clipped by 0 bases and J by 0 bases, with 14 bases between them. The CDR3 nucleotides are TGTGCCAGCAGCCAAGAAAGGGGGGGCGCTCACCAAGAGACCCAGTACTTC. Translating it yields CASSQERGGAHQETQYF.

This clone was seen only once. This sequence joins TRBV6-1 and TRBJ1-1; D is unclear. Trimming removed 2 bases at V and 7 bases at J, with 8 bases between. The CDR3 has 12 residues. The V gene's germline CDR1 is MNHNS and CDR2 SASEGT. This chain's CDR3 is CASSEPLFEAFF. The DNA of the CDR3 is TGTGCCAGCAGTGAACCCCTCTTTGAAGCTTTCTTT.

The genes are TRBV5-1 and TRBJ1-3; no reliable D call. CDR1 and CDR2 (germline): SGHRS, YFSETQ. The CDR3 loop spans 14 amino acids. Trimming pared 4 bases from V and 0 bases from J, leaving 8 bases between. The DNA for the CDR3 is TGCGCCAGCAGCAAGGAGCCCTCTGGAAACACCATATATTTT. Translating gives CASSKEPSGNTIYF. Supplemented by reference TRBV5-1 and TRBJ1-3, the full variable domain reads KAGVTQTPRYLIKTRGQQVTLSCSPISGHRSVSWYQQTPGQGLQFLFEYFSETQRNKGNFPGRFSGRQFSNSRSEMNVSTLELGDSALYLCASSKEPSGNTIYFGEGSWLTVV.

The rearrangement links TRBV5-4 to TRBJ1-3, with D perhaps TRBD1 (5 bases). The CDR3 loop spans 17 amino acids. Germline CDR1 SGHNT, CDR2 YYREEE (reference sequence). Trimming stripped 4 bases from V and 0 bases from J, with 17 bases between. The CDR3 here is CASSTPREGNSGNTIYF. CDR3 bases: TGTGCCAGCAGCACCCCTCGGGAGGGGAACTCTGGAAACACCATATATTTT.

In DNA form, the CDR3 reads TGTGCCAGCTCACTGGGACTAGCGGGGGATAATGAGCAGTTCTTC. Residues: CASSLGLAGDNEQFF. V and J are TRBV18 and TRBJ2-1; 14 positions match TRBD2. The V and J ends lost 4 bases and 7 bases, in that order; junction bases with no gene match: 3. CDR1 KGHSH and CDR2 LQKENI come from the germline V gene. The CDR3 contains 15 residues.

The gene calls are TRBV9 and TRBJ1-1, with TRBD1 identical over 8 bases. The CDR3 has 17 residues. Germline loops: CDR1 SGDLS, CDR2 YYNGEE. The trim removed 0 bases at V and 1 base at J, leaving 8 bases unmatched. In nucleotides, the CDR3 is TGTGCCAGCAGCGTAGGGTCAGGGGGCTGGGAGAACACTGAAGCTTTCTTT. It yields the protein CASSVGSGGWENTEAFF.

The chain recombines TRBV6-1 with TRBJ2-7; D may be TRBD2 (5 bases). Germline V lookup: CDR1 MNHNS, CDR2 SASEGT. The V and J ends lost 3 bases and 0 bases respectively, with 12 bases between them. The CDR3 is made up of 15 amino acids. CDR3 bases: TGTGCCAGCAGTGATGAGGGTGGGTCCTCCTACGAGCAGTACTTC. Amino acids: CASSDEGGSSYEQYF.

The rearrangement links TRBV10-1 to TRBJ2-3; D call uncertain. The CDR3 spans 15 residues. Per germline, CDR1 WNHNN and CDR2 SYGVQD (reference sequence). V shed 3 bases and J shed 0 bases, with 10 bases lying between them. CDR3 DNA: TGCGCCAGCAGTGATAGCCGTACGAGCACAGATACGCAGTATTTT. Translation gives CASSDSRTSTDTQYF.

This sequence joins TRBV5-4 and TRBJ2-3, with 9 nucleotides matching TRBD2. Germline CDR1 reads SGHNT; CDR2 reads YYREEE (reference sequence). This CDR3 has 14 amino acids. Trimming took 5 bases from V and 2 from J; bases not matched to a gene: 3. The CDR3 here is CASRPSGDTDTQYF. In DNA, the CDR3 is TGTGCCAGCAGGCCTAGCGGGGACACAGATACGCAGTATTTT.

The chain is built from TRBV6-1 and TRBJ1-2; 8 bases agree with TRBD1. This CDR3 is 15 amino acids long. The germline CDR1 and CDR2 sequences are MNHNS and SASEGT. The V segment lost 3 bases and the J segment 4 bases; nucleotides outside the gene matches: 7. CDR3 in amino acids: CASSDTRQGSYGYTF. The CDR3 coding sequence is TGTGCCAGCAGTGACACGAGACAGGGGTCCTATGGCTACACCTTC.

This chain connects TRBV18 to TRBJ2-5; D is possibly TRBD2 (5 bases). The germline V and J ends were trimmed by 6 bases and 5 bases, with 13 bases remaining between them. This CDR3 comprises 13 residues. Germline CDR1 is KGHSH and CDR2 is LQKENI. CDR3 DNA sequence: TGTGCCAGCTCGCGTTCCGGGATGGAGACCCAGTACTTC. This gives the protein CASSRSGMETQYF.

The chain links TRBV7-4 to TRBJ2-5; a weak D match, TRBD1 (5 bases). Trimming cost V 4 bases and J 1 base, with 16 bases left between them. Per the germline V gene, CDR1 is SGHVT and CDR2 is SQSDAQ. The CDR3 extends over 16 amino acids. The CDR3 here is CASSSPLQGRQETQYF. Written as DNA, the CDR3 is TGTGCCAGCAGCTCTCCACTTCAGGGCCGCCAAGAGACCCAGTACTTC.